This T cell receptor (beta chain) was obtained from a study of technical replicates of blood from a handful of donors. Germline lookup yields CDR1 LNHDA and CDR2 SQIVND (reference sequence). The V gene lost 10 bases and the J gene lost 4 bases, with 13 bases spanning the gap. The CDR3 consists of 12 residues. Using immunoSEQ multiplex PCR, the repertoire was profiled, and TCRdb retains in-frame clones only, with some absent. The repertoire holds approximately 100,000 clones, with nearly 96% as singletons. The sequence came from a human donor in good health. Specimen: T cells isolated from PBMCs. The chain has TRBV19 and TRBJ1-1, with D unresolved. CDR3 in amino acids: CATKRGATEAFF. CDR3 coding DNA: TGTGCCACCAAGCGGGGAGCCACTGAAGCTTTCTTT.